These 8 T cell receptor beta chains share one sample of origin, sequenced in a study of identifying expanded T cells in peripheral blood. The repertoire was sequenced with immunoSEQ multiplex PCR; TCRdb's copy has only in-frame clones and lacks some. The top ten clones hold less than 20% of a sample with about 81,000 clones, roughly 84% of them seen once. Sequenced material: blood. These receptors all stem from a person aged 18-70 years in good health.

The V and J genes are TRBV9 and TRBJ2-7; 7 bases line up with TRBD1. The CDR3 totals 12 residues. Per germline, CDR1 SGDLS and CDR2 YYNGEE. V dropped 0 bases and J dropped 6; count of bases not matched to a gene: 0. The CDR3 loop is CASSVDRGEQYF. Written as DNA, the CDR3 is TGTGCCAGCAGCGTAGACAGGGGCGAGCAGTACTTC.

This clone was detected once. This sequence joins TRBV19 and TRBJ2-5; TRBD1 might be the D (5 bases). The V end was cut by 6 bases, the J end by 5 bases, with 13 bases between. CDR1 and CDR2 (germline): LNHDA, SQIVND (reference sequence). The CDR3 is 13 amino acids. The DNA of the CDR3 is TGTGCCAGTAGGGTGGGGCAGACGGAGACCCAGTACTTC. It yields the protein CASRVGQTETQYF. The full variable domain, in which reference TRBV19 and TRBJ2-5 provide the parts outside the CDR3, is DGGITQSPKYLFRKEGQNVTLSCEQNLNHDAMYWYRQDPGQGLRLIYYSQIVNDFQKGDIAEGYSVSREKKESFPLTVTSAQKNPTAFYLCASRVGQTETQYFGPGTRLLVL.

V usage is TRBV28 and J usage is TRBJ1-5; no reliable D call. V was cut by 6 bases and J by 3 bases, with 12 bases left in between. Per germline, CDR1 MDHEN and CDR2 SYDVKM. This CDR3 region has 14 residues. The CDR3 is CASRLPDLNQPQHF. The CDR3 bases are TGTGCCAGCAGACTGCCGGACCTCAATCAGCCCCAGCATTTT.

The chain employs TRBV9 and TRBJ1-1; 9 nucleotides align to TRBD1. V shed 4 bases, J shed 1 base, and the junction held 11 bases outside the gene matches. The CDR3 runs 17 residues. Germline assignment: CDR1 SGDLS and CDR2 YYNGEE. The CDR3 is CASSPGTGYGRNTEAFF. The CDR3 DNA is TGTGCCAGCAGCCCAGGGACAGGGTATGGAAGGAACACTGAAGCTTTCTTT.

The chain combines TRBV25-1 with TRBJ1-1; D is ambiguous. Per germline, CDR1 MGHDK and CDR2 SYGVNS. Deletions cut 0 bases from V and 0 bases from J, with 14 bases between. The CDR3 has 17 amino acids. The CDR3 coding sequence is TGTGCCAGCAGTGAATACGGCGGAGTAGGGCTGAACACTGAAGCTTTCTTT. Protein: CASSEYGGVGLNTEAFF.

The gene calls are TRBV5-1 and TRBJ2-7; 8 bases match TRBD2. The CDR3 length is 15 residues. CDR1 SGHRS and CDR2 YFSETQ come from the germline V gene. With V trimmed by 5 bases and J by 4 bases, 11 bases remained unmatched. The CDR3 nucleotides read TGCGCCAGCAGGGAGGGAAGCGGGAGCCTATACGAGCAGTACTTC. Amino acid sequence: CASREGSGSLYEQYF.

V gene TRBV7-2 combines with J gene TRBJ2-7; 8 nucleotides agree with TRBD1. The J segment lost 4 bases and the V segment lost 4 bases, leaving 9 bases of the junction unmatched. The CDR3 is 15 residues long. CDR1 and CDR2 from the germline V gene are SGHTA and FQGNSA. The CDR3 DNA sequence: TGTGCCAGCAGCTCTCAGGGGGCAAGTGGGTACGAGCAGTACTTC. This encodes CASSSQGASGYEQYF. The full variable domain, completed using reference TRBV7-2 and TRBJ2-7, is GAGVSQSPSNKVTEKGKDVELRCDPISGHTALYWYRQSLGQGLEFLIYFQGNSAPDKSGLPSDRFSAERTGGSVSTLTIQRTQQEDSAVYLCASSSQGASGYEQYFGPGTRLTVT.

The chain combines TRBV28 with TRBJ2-7; 13 bases align to TRBD2. Trimming at V came to 6 bases and at J to 0 bases, leaving 11 bases not matched to a gene. Germline V CDR1 and CDR2: MDHEN, SYDVKM. The CDR3 has 18 amino acids. This CDR3 reads CASSTRRLAGGRSYEQYF. In nucleotides, the CDR3 is TGTGCCAGCAGCACACGTCGACTAGCGGGAGGCCGCTCCTACGAGCAGTACTTC.